The 10 T cell receptor beta chains below come from one sample, sequenced in a study of chemoradiotherapy in HPV16-positive cancers. The assay was immunoSEQ multiplex PCR, and TCRdb's table has in-frame clones only and misses some. The sample shows about 15,000 clones, just over 85% of them seen only once. The sample consisted of blood, taken from a patient who underwent chemoradiotherapy. The receptors shown here come from a human donor with HPV-associated anogenital cancer.

The chain is built from TRBV18 and TRBJ1-5, with D tentatively TRBD1 (5 bases). The germline V gene encodes CDR1 KGHSH and CDR2 LQKENI. The CDR3 covers 14 residues. V was clipped by 2 bases and J by 6 bases, with 11 bases between them. CDR3 residues: CASSPGAIGQPQHF. CDR3 in DNA: TGTGCCAGCTCACCAGGGGCGATTGGTCAGCCCCAGCATTTT.

The chain has TRBV30 and TRBJ1-5; D perhaps matches TRBD1 (6 bases). CDR1 is GTSNPN and CDR2 is SVGIG in the germline V gene (reference sequence). Trimming left V 2 bases short and J 3 bases short, with 14 bases between. This CDR3 contains 15 residues. CDR3 sequence: CAWSNQQGFNQPQHF. The CDR3, as DNA: TGTGCCTGGAGTAACCAACAGGGTTTCAATCAGCCCCAGCATTTT.

This chain connects TRBV15 to TRBJ2-5; D uncertain. The V end lost 5 bases, the J end lost 5 bases, and 9 bases lay between the germline ends. The V gene's germline CDR1 is LNHNV and CDR2 YYDKDF (reference sequence). The length of the CDR3 is 12 residues. The CDR3 protein is CATSVGRETQYF. The DNA for the CDR3 is TGTGCCACCAGCGTAGGCCGGGAGACCCAGTACTTC.

The genes are TRBV11-3 and TRBJ2-1, with D possibly called TRBD1 or TRBD2 (5 bases each). Trimming pared 1 base from V and 5 bases from J, leaving 12 bases between. This CDR3 has 15 residues. Germline CDR1 and CDR2: SGHNT and YENEEA. In DNA form, the CDR3 reads TGTGCCAGCAGCTTAGGGTCAGGGAGAGACAATGAGCAGTTCTTC. Protein: CASSLGSGRDNEQFF.

The chain links TRBV7-2 to TRBJ1-4; D is ambiguous. V was pared by 5 bases and J by 7 bases, with 11 bases between. CDR3 length: 13 residues. Germline CDR1 reads SGHTA; CDR2 reads FQGNSA. The DNA of the CDR3 is TGTGCCAGCAGCCCTCTCCATGGTGAAAAACTGTTTTTT. This translates into CASSPLHGEKLFF.

The V call is TRBV6-5, the J call TRBJ1-1; 7 nucleotides agree with TRBD1. Trimming took 2 bases from V and 1 from J; bases not matched to a gene: 1. The CDR3 loop spans 14 amino acids. Germline assignment: CDR1 MNHEY and CDR2 SVGAGI. The CDR3 DNA reads TGTGCCAGCAGTTACCGGACAGGGAACACTGAAGCTTTCTTT. It translates to CASSYRTGNTEAFF.

In this sample, this clone turned up once. The chain combines TRBV19 with TRBJ2-3, with D unclear. V lost 3 bases and J lost 3, with 7 bases in between. The CDR3 is made up of 13 amino acids. The germline V gene has CDR1 LNHDA and CDR2 SQIVND (reference sequence). The CDR3 here is CASSIGRTDTQYF. CDR3 bases: TGTGCCAGTAGTATCGGGCGGACAGATACGCAGTATTTT.

The chain carries TRBV7-9 and TRBJ1-2, with 11 bases that match TRBD1. The CDR3 has 13 amino acids. Trimming removed 5 bases from V and 8 bases from J; junction bases left unmatched: 4. The V gene's germline CDR1 is SEHNR and CDR2 FQNEAQ (reference sequence). The CDR3 coding sequence is TGTGCCAGCAGCCCATGGACAGGGGGCGGCTACACCTTC. This encodes CASSPWTGGGYTF.

CDR3 amino acids: CASSGGALMTEAFF. The DNA for the CDR3 is TGTGCCAGCAGTGGTGGAGCCCTGATGACTGAAGCTTTCTTT. The chain combines TRBV2 with TRBJ1-1; no definite D call. V was clipped by 4 bases and J by 5 bases, with 14 bases between them. Germline V gives CDR1 SNHLY, CDR2 FYNNEI. The CDR3 has 14 amino acids.

The V and J genes are TRBV21-1 and TRBJ2-7; TRBD2 is the table's D call, not checked against the DNA. TRBV21-1 is termed a pseudogene. CDR3 size: 19 residues. CDR3 protein: CASSKGHRGRDALSYEQYF. The CDR3 bases are TGTGCCAGCAGCAAAGGTCATCGAGGGAGGGATGCTCTCTCCTACGAGCAGTACTTC.